This TCR beta chain was identified during a study of blood T cell repertoires in COVID-19. The CDR3 is 14 residues long. The V gene's germline CDR1 is SGDLS and CDR2 YYNGEE. V was clipped by 4 bases and J by 1 base; unmatched bases: 2. Method: immunoSEQ multiplex PCR; TCRdb's copy keeps in-frame clones and lacks some. The sample holds 200,000 to 300,000 clones, around 90% seen once. The receptor comes from a woman in her thirties or forties with acute or convalescent COVID-19. Sequenced sample: peripheral blood. The chain employs TRBV9 and TRBJ1-3, with 7 bases fitting TRBD1. The CDR3 spells CASSPGQSGNTIYF. The CDR3 DNA is TGTGCCAGCAGCCCGGGACAGTCTGGAAACACCATATATTTT. The variable domain in full, with the rest retrieved from reference TRBV9 and TRBJ1-3, is DSGVTQTPKHLITATGQRVTLRCSPRSGDLSVYWYQQSLDQGLQFLIQYYNGEERAKGNILERFSAQQFPDLHSELNLSSLELGDSALYFCASSPGQSGNTIYFGEGSWLTVV.